Below, 24 T cell receptor beta chains from the same sample are listed, as sequenced in a study of T cell repertoires in cytomegalovirus infection. One entry per CDR3 protein results from TCRdb running MiXCR on the reads. The table lists 300,000 or so distinct CDR3 sequences, approximately 8.9% of them singletons. Sequenced input: PBMCs. These receptors all stem from a human donor in good health (CMV status not recorded). Some clones in this sample may be carry-over from other donors' samples.

This clonotype occurred many times. V is TRBV6-1 and J is TRBJ2-3, with 10 bases that match TRBD1. This CDR3 has 15 amino acids. V lost 6 bases and J lost 0; bases outside the gene matches: 3. Germline lookup yields CDR1 MNHNS and CDR2 SASEGT. CDR3 residues: CASRRQGASTDTQYF. DNA of the CDR3: TGTGCCAGCAGGCGACAGGGGGCTAGCACAGATACGCAGTATTTT.

This clonotype has ten or more counts. The rearrangement uses TRBV20-1 and TRBJ2-1; D remains unclear. This CDR3 region has 15 residues. Germline V lookup: CDR1 DFQATT, CDR2 SNEGSKA (reference sequence). Trimming took off 3 bases at V and 5 bases at J, with 17 bases between the two ends. DNA of the CDR3: TGCAGTGCTAGCGACACGGAAGGTTGGAACAATGAGCAGTTCTTC. Amino acids: CSASDTEGWNNEQFF.

This clonotype was recorded a few times. The J gene is TRBJ1-1, the V gene TRBV5-1; a possible D gene is TRBD1 (5 bases). CDR3 length: 14 amino acids. Deletions cut 7 bases from V and 3 bases from J, with 16 bases between. The V gene's germline CDR1 is SGHRS and CDR2 YFSETQ. DNA of the CDR3: TGCGCCAGCGAGCAGGGAGAGACAGACACTGAAGCTTTCTTT. Translating gives CASEQGETDTEAFF. Full variable domain (outside the CDR3, taken from reference TRBV5-1 and TRBJ1-1): KAGVTQTPRYLIKTRGQQVTLSCSPISGHRSVSWYQQTPGQGLQFLFEYFSETQRNKGNFPGRFSGRQFSNSRSEMNVSTLELGDSALYLCASEQGETDTEAFFGQGTRLTVV.

Ten or more counts support this clonotype. The chain employs TRBV6-6 and TRBJ1-5; 7 nucleotides align to TRBD1. Germline CDR1 is MNHNY and CDR2 is SVGAGI (reference sequence). V trimming: 2 bases; J trimming: 3 bases; junction bases outside the gene matches: 7. The CDR3 runs to 16 residues. The CDR3 loop reads CASSYDRVGINQPQHF. DNA of the CDR3: TGTGCCAGCAGTTACGACAGGGTCGGAATCAATCAGCCCCAGCATTTT.

This clonotype appeared a few times. The chain is built from TRBV6-2 or TRBV6-3 and TRBJ2-7; D may match TRBD1 or TRBD2 (6 bases each). The length of the CDR3 is 15 residues. CDR1 is MNHEY and CDR2 is SVGEGT in the germline V gene. Trimming took 5 bases from V and 3 from J, leaving 17 bases between them. CDR3: CASSITGTRSYEQYV. The CDR3 bases are TGTGCCAGCAGTATAACAGGGACTCGCAGCTACGAGCAGTACGTC.

This clonotype was seen many times. The chain employs TRBV29-1 and TRBJ2-4; TRBD1 agrees at 7 bases. Trimming at V came to 4 bases and at J to 8 bases, leaving 11 bases not matched to a gene. The CDR3 has 14 amino acids. Germline lookup yields CDR1 SQVTM and CDR2 ANQGSEA. The CDR3 DNA is TGCAGCGTTGCGGCAGGGGGTAATAAGGACATTCAGTACTTC. Its translation: CSVAAGGNKDIQYF.

The chain links TRBV2 to TRBJ2-3, with TRBD2 matching 12 bases. The CDR3 has 17 residues. Germline lookup yields CDR1 SNHLY and CDR2 FYNNEI. With 2 bases clipped from V and 0 bases from J, the junction kept 3 bases outside the gene matches. CDR3 in amino acids: CASSELAGGMSTDTQYF. As DNA, the CDR3 is TGTGCCAGCAGTGAACTAGCGGGGGGGATGAGCACAGATACGCAGTATTTT.

Many counts were recorded for this clonotype. This chain joins TRBV25-1 and TRBJ1-3, with TRBD1 identical over 7 bases. Unmatched junction bases numbered 6, after V lost 3 bases and J lost 1 base. The CDR3 consists of 16 residues. The germline V gene has CDR1 MGHDK and CDR2 SYGVNS. The CDR3 sequence is CASSDLGQPSGNTIYF. The DNA of the CDR3 is TGTGCCAGCAGTGACCTGGGACAGCCATCTGGAAACACCATATATTTT.

This clonotype has only a few counts. J is TRBJ1-2 and V is TRBV20-1; 7 bases line up with TRBD1. This CDR3 comprises 12 residues. CDR1 and CDR2 (germline): DFQATT, SNEGSKA (reference sequence). V lost 2 bases and J lost 7; bases outside the gene matches: 4. The CDR3 DNA follows: TGCAGTGCTAGACAGGGGGGCATTGGCTACACCTTC. This translates into CSARQGGIGYTF.

This clonotype was recorded many times. The J gene is TRBJ1-1, the V gene TRBV7-9; D remains unclear. Germline V lookup: CDR1 SEHNR, CDR2 FQNEAQ (reference sequence). This CDR3 has 13 amino acids. The ends were cut back, 1 base at V and 9 bases at J, with 12 bases in the middle. CDR3 in amino acids: CASSLGARGQAFF. The CDR3 nucleotides read TGTGCCAGCAGCTTAGGGGCCCGGGGTCAAGCTTTCTTT.

At least ten counts were recorded for this clonotype. This chain joins TRBV6-1 and TRBJ2-7; TRBD1 might be the D (6 bases). Germline CDR1 and CDR2: MNHNS and SASEGT. The CDR3 length is 13 residues. V shed 8 bases and J shed 4 bases, with 15 bases lying between them. The CDR3 reads CASLGQTLYEQYV. For the CDR3, the DNA is TGTGCCAGCCTCGGACAGACCCTTTACGAGCAGTACGTC.

This clonotype was observed a handful of times. The genes are TRBV5-6 and TRBJ1-5; 7 bases are shared with TRBD1. Per germline, CDR1 SGHDT and CDR2 YYEEEE. J lost 2 bases, V lost 3 bases, and 5 bases had no gene match. The CDR3 covers 15 residues. The CDR3 DNA reads TGTGCCAGCAGCTGGAGAGGGGGCGGCAATCAGCCCCAGCATTTT. As protein: CASSWRGGGNQPQHF.

This clonotype was seen ten or more times. The CDR3: CASGTGRNTIYF. DNA for the CDR3: TGTGCCAGCGGGACAGGAAGAAACACCATATATTTT. The chain couples TRBV7-6 to TRBJ1-3, with 8 bases fitting TRBD1. In germline, CDR1 is SGHVS, CDR2 FNYEAQ. The CDR3 has 12 residues. V lost 8 bases, J lost 5 bases, and 2 bases stayed unmatched.

This clonotype occurred many times. Here the CDR3 reads CASSPYREGSPLHF. The CDR3 coding sequence is TGTGCCAGCAGCCCTTACAGGGAGGGTTCACCCCTCCACTTT. The chain employs TRBV7-9 and TRBJ1-6, with a tentative D call TRBD1 (6 bases). Trimming cost V 5 bases and J 9 bases, with 14 bases left between them. Germline V gene sequence: CDR1 SEHNR, CDR2 FQNEAQ (reference sequence). CDR3 size: 14 residues.

Ten or more counts support this clonotype. The chain links TRBV7-2 to TRBJ1-2; D remains ambiguous. Trimming shortened V by 6 bases and J by 6 bases, and 11 bases separated the two germline ends. The germline gives CDR1 SGHTA, CDR2 FQGNSA. The CDR3 has 12 amino acids. CDR3 coding DNA: TGTGCCAGCAGAGAGGGTTTTCATGGCTACACCTTC. Translation gives CASREGFHGYTF. The full variable domain, in which reference TRBV7-2 and TRBJ1-2 provide the parts outside the CDR3, is GAGVSQSPSNKVTEKGKDVELRCDPISGHTALYWYRQSLGQGLEFLIYFQGNSAPDKSGLPSDRFSAERTGGSVSTLTIQRTQQEDSAVYLCASREGFHGYTFGSGTRLTVV.

The rearrangement joins TRBV14 to TRBJ2-7, with 9 bases identical to TRBD2. This CDR3 is 17 amino acids long. After removal of 0 bases from V and 4 bases from J, the junction contained 10 bases not matched to a gene. CDR1 SGHDN and CDR2 FVKESK come from the germline V gene. The CDR3 DNA sequence: TGTGCCAGCAGCCAAGAAGGAAGTGCGGGGGGGAGATACGAGCAGTACTTC. This gives the protein CASSQEGSAGGRYEQYF.

This clonotype was found many times. The chain combines TRBV7-2 with TRBJ2-1; 7 bases match TRBD2. The germline V gene encodes CDR1 SGHTA and CDR2 FQGNSA. V gave up 5 bases and J gave up 7 bases; unmatched junction bases: 8. The CDR3 extends over 14 amino acids. CDR3 loop: CASSLLGGRNEQFF. The DNA for the CDR3 is TGTGCCAGCAGCCTATTGGGGGGGAGGAATGAGCAGTTCTTC.

Turning to this clonotype: One end of the junction fails to match germline, which may point to a read error. The chain carries TRBV20-1 and TRBJ2-1; D not certain. Germline CDR1 reads DFQATT; CDR2 reads SNEGSKA (reference sequence). The CDR3 consists of 9 residues. In DNA form, the CDR3 reads TGCAGGGCTAACCATGAGCAGTTCTTC. As protein: CRANHEQFF.

This clonotype came up many times. The rearrangement links TRBV12-3 or TRBV12-4 to TRBJ1-1, with a weak D call TRBD1 (5 bases). This CDR3 region has 12 residues. Between the trimmed V and J ends, which lost 6 bases and 5 bases, there was a span of 10 bases. As DNA, the CDR3 is TGTGCCAGCAGCAGGGTGGGAACTGAAGCTTTCTTT. Residues: CASSRVGTEAFF.

This clonotype was seen more than once but under ten times. This sequence joins TRBV5-1 and TRBJ2-5; D is perhaps TRBD1 (6 bases). The CDR3 is 15 residues long. The germline V gene encodes CDR1 SGHRS and CDR2 YFSETQ. V shed 4 bases and J shed 1 base, with 14 bases lying between them. This CDR3 is CASSTETGTQETQYF. CDR3 DNA sequence: TGCGCCAGCAGCACCGAAACAGGGACCCAAGAGACCCAGTACTTC.

V and J are TRBV9 and TRBJ2-1; 7 nucleotides align to TRBD1. There are 17 residues in the CDR3. Germline loops: CDR1 SGDLS, CDR2 YYNGEE. The J segment lost 0 bases and the V segment lost 0 bases, leaving 6 bases of the junction unmatched. CDR3 DNA sequence: TGTGCCAGCAGCGTAGAATCGGGACAGAGCTCCTACAATGAGCAGTTCTTC. Its translation is CASSVESGQSSYNEQFF.

This clonotype was recorded at least ten times. The rearrangement joins TRBV7-9 to TRBJ1-3; no definite D call. Germline V gene data show CDR1 as SEHNR and CDR2 as FQNEAQ (reference sequence). The V and J ends lost 11 bases and 0 bases respectively, with 14 bases between them. CDR3 length: 14 residues. The CDR3 spells CAGSRAASGNTIYF. The CDR3 DNA reads as TGTGCCGGTTCGCGCGCCGCCTCTGGAAACACCATATATTTT.

This clonotype was detected ten times or more. This chain connects TRBV10-3 to TRBJ2-1; TRBD1 aligns across 7 bases. Germline V gene data show CDR1 as ENHRY and CDR2 as SYGVKD. This CDR3 region has 15 residues. Unmatched junction bases numbered 6, after V lost 7 bases and J lost 0 bases. CDR3: CAIIKTGSSYNEQFF. DNA for the CDR3: TGTGCCATCATCAAGACAGGGAGCTCCTACAATGAGCAGTTCTTC.

The gene calls are TRBV29-1 and TRBJ2-1; no definite D call. From germline, CDR1 is SQVTM and CDR2 ANQGSEA. With 1 base removed from V and 4 bases from J, the gap between germline ends came to 2 bases. The CDR3 runs 11 residues. CDR3 bases: TGCAGCGTTGAAGGATACAATGAGCAGTTCTTC. As protein: CSVEGYNEQFF.